Below are 6 T cell receptor beta chains sequenced from a single sample in a study of T cell repertoires in cytomegalovirus infection (dated by TCRdb to between 2018 and 2021). Sequencing relied on an Illumina HiSeq 1500. TCRdb reanalyzed the raw reads on its own, using fastp at Q25 for trimming and MiXCR for clone calling, and kept in-frame beta chains. Entries are consolidated by CDR3 protein sequence, retaining the most common genes and DNA. This sample has hundreds of thousands of distinct CDR3 sequences in its table, and about 33% of those were observed once. The ten largest clonotypes hold roughly 13% of the sample. What these receptors recognize is not known. The label giving this sample's treatment or condition can be read as: in vitro stimulation with specific CMV peptide epitopes to enrich CMV-specific T cells. The sequences come from cultured CD8+ T cells from PBMCs, collected from culture after CMV antigen stimulation. These receptors came from a human donor in good health (CMV status not recorded). Some clones in this sample may be carry-over from other donors' samples.

This clonotype has only one observation. V is TRBV7-9 and J is TRBJ1-1; the D is unclear. This CDR3 has 17 residues. Germline V gene data show CDR1 as SEHNR and CDR2 as FQNEAQ (reference sequence). The V and J ends lost 5 bases and 3 bases respectively, with 22 bases between them. This CDR3 reads CASSLVVAGLVDTEAFF. Written as DNA, the CDR3 is TGTGCCAGCAGCCTTGTTGTGGCCGGACTCGTGGACACTGAAGCTTTCTTT. Filled out from reference TRBV7-9 and TRBJ1-1, the complete variable domain reads DTGVSQNPRHKITKRGQNVTFRCDPISEHNRLYWYRQTLGQGPEFLTYFQNEAQLEKSRLLSDRFSAERPKGSFSTLEIQRTEQGDSAMYLCASSLVVAGLVDTEAFFGQGTRLTVV.

This chain connects TRBV9 to TRBJ2-1, with 9 bases aligning to TRBD2. From germline, CDR1 is SGDLS and CDR2 YYNGEE. The ends lost 3 bases at V and 0 bases at J; junction bases unmatched: 7. The CDR3 has 17 amino acids. This CDR3 is CASSDPGAGGSYNEQFF. The CDR3 coding sequence is TGTGCCAGCAGCGACCCCGGAGCGGGGGGCTCCTACAATGAGCAGTTCTTC.

There are a few counts of this clonotype. The chain links TRBV4-1 to TRBJ2-4; D perhaps matches TRBD2 (5 bases). Germline V CDR1 and CDR2: MGHRA, YSYEKL. Between the trimmed V and J ends, which lost 8 bases and 3 bases, there was a span of 17 bases. The CDR3 has 15 amino acids. The CDR3 region has the DNA TGCGCCAGCTCACACAACCCGGAGGTCAAAAACATTCAGTACTTC. Residues: CASSHNPEVKNIQYF.

V usage is TRBV10-3 and J usage is TRBJ2-5; weak D call: TRBD1 (5 bases). Germline-derived CDR1 and CDR2 are ENHRY and SYGVKD. V was cut by 5 bases and J by 1 base, with 14 bases left in between. The CDR3 runs 15 residues. The CDR3 loop reads CAISTDTTPQETQYF. The CDR3 region has the DNA TGTGCCATCAGTACGGACACCACCCCCCAAGAGACCCAGTACTTC.

This clonotype has only a few counts. This rearrangement joins TRBV5-4 to TRBJ2-5, with D possibly being TRBD2 (5 bases). Trimming stripped 0 bases from V and 6 bases from J, with 21 bases between. CDR1 and CDR2 from the germline V gene are SGHNT and YYREEE (reference sequence). The length of the CDR3 is 17 residues. Here the CDR3 DNA reads TGTGCCAGCAGCTTGGCTACTAGTCCGCGAGGCGATAAGACCCAGTACTTC. Translating it yields CASSLATSPRGDKTQYF.

The chain has TRBV4-1 and TRBJ2-7; 8 bases map to TRBD2. Germline V gene lookup returns CDR1 MGHRA and CDR2 YSYEKL. There are 15 residues in the CDR3. Trimming removed 2 bases from V and 4 bases from J; junction bases left unmatched: 7. The chain's CDR3 is CASSQTNGGAYEQYF. The CDR3 bases are TGCGCCAGCAGCCAAACTAACGGGGGGGCTTACGAGCAGTACTTC.